This T cell receptor beta chain was recovered during a study of T-cell reconstitution after alpha-beta-depleted transplantation in children. Study-level results: At around two months after transplant, the alpha-beta T cells were reportedly derived from several hundred expanded clones that came from non-depleted graft cells. Recipient T cells and thymic progenitors that survived were the source of the high TCRbeta diversity seen at day 60 in some patients. One year post-transplant, T-cell counts and diversity were largely derived from T cells produced anew.

Preparation of the TCRbeta library involved a method that used unique molecular identifiers. TCRdb itself ran the PCR reads through MiXCR, one entry per CDR3 protein. The table records 90,000 to 100,000 distinct CDR3 sequences, more than 20% of them present only once. Germline-derived CDR1 and CDR2 are ENHRY and SYGVKD. The V and J ends lost 6 bases and 2 bases respectively, with 17 bases between them. The CDR3 contains 15 residues. This clonotype was detected only a few times. The antigen is undetermined. The clonotype originates from a boy aged 2 to 10 with acute lymphoblastic leukemia, due to receive a stem cell transplant. This rearrangement joins TRBV10-3 to TRBJ2-7; tentatively, D is TRBD1 (6 bases). The sample in question was PBMCs, obtained before TCRalphabeta/CD19-depleted stem cell transplant. The CDR3 loop reads CAISDRDKETYEQYF. Written as DNA, the CDR3 is TGTGCCATCAGCGACCGGGACAAAGAAACCTACGAGCAGTACTTC.